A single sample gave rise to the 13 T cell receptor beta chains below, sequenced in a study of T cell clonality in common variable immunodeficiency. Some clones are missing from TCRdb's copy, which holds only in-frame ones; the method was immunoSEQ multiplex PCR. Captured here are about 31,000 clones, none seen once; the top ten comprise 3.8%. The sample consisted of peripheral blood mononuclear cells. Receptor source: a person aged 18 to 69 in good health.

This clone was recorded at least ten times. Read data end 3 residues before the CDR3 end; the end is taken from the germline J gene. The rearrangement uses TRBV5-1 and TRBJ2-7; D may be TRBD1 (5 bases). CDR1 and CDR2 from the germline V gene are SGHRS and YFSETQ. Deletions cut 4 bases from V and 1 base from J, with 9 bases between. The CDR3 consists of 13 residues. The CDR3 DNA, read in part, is TGCGCCAGCAGCCCAGGGAATTCCTACGAG. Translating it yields CASSPGNSYE. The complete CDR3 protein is CASSPGNSYEQYF. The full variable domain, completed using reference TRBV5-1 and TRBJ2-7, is KAGVTQTPRYLIKTRGQQVTLSCSPISGHRSVSWYQQTPGQGLQFLFEYFSETQRNKGNFPGRFSGRQFSNSRSEMNVSTLELGDSALYLCASSPGNSYEQYFGPGTRLTVT.

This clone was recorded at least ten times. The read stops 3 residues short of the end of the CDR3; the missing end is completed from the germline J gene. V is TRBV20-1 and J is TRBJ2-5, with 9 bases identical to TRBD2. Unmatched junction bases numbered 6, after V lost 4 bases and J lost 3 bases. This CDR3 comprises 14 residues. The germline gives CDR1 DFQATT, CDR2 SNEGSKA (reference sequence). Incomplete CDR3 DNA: TGCAGTGCTAAACCAGCGGGGGGCAAAGAGACC. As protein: CSAKPAGGKET. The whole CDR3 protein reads CSAKPAGGKETQYF.

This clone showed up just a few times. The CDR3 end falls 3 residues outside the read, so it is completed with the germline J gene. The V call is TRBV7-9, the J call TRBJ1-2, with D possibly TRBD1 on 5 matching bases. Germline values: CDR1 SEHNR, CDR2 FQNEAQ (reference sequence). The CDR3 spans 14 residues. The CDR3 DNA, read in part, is TGTGCCAGCAGGCGCCTAGCGGGGGAGTTAGAC. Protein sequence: CASRRLAGELD. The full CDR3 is CASRRLAGELDYTF.

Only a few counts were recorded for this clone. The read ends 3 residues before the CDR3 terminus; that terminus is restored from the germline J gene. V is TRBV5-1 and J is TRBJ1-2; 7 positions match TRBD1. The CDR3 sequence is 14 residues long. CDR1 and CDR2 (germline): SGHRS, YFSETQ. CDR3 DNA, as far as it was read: TGCGCCAGCAGCTTGGAAGGGGGCCAGGGCGAC. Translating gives CASSLEGGQGD. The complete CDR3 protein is CASSLEGGQGDYTF.

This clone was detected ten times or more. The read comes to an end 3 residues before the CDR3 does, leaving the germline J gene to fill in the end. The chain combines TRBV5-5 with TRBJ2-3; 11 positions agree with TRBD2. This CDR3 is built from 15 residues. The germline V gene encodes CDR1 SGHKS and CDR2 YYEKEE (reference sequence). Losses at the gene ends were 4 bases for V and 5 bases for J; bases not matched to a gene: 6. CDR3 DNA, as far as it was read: TGTGCCAGCAGCGTCTTAGCGGGAGGGGAAGATACG. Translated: CASSVLAGGEDT. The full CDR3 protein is CASSVLAGGEDTQYF.

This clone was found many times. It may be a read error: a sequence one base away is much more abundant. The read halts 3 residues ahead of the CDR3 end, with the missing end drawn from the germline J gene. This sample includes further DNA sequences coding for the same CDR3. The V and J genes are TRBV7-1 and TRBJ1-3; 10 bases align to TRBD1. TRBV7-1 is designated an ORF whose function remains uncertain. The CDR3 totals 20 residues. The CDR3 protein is CASTSRVQGQGINSGNTIYF. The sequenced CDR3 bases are TGTGCCAGCACCTCAAGGGTCCAGGGACAGGGGATCAATTCTGGAAACACG.

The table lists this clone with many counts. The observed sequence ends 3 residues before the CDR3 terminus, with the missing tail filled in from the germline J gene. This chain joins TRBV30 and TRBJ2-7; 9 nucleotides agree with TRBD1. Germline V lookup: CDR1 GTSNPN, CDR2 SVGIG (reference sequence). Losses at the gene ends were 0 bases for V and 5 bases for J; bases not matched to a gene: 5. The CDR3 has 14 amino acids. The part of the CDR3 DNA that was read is TGTGCCTGGAGTGTAGGGGACAGGGCCGACGAG. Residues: CAWSVGDRADE. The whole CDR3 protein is CAWSVGDRADEQYF.

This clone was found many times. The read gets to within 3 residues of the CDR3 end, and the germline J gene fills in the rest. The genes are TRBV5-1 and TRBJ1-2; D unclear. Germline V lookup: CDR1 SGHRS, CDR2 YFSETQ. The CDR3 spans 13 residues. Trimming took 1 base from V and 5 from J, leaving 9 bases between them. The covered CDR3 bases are TGCGCCAGCAGCTTGAAACAGCCTTATGGC. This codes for CASSLKQPYG. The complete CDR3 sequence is CASSLKQPYGYTF.

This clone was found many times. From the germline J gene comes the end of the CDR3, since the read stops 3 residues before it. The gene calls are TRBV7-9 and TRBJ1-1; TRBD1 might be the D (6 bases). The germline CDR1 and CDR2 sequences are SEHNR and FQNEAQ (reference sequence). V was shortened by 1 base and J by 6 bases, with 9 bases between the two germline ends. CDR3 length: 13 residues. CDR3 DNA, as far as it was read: TGTGCCAGCAGCTTAGACAGGGATGCTGAA. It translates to CASSLDRDAE. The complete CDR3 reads CASSLDRDAEAFF. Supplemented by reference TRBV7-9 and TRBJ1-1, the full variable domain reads DTGVSQNPRHKITKRGQNVTFRCDPISEHNRLYWYRQTLGQGPEFLTYFQNEAQLEKSRLLSDRFSAERPKGSFSTLEIQRTEQGDSAMYLCASSLDRDAEAFFGQGTRLTVV.

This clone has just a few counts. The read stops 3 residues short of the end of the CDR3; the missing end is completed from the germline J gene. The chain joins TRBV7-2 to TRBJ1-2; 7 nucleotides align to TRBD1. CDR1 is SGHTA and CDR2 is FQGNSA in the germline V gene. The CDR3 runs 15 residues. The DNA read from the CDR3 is TGTGCCAGCAGCTTAGCCACAGGGGATGCCTACGAC. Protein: CASSLATGDAYD. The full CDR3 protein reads CASSLATGDAYDYTF.

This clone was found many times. Incomplete CDR3 DNA: TGCGCCAGCAGCTTGGACGGTGCCTTCACAGATACG. Amino acid sequence: CASSLDGAFTDT. The entire CDR3 protein is CASSLDGAFTDTQYF. This chain connects TRBV5-1 to TRBJ2-3; D not certain. The read ends 3 residues before the CDR3 terminus; that terminus is restored from the germline J gene. This CDR3 comprises 15 residues. Deletions cut 0 bases from V and 2 bases from J, with 10 bases between. The germline gives CDR1 SGHRS, CDR2 YFSETQ.

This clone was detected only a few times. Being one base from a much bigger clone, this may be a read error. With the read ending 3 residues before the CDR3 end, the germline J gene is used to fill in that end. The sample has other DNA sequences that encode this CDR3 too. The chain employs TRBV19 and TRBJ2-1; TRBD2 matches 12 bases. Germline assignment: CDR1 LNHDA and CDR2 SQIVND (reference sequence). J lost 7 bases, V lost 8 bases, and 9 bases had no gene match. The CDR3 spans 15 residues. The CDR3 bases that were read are TGTGCCAGTCGTCTTCTAGCGGGAGGGGGTAATGAG. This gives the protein CASRLLAGGGNE. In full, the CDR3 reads CASRLLAGGGNEQFF.

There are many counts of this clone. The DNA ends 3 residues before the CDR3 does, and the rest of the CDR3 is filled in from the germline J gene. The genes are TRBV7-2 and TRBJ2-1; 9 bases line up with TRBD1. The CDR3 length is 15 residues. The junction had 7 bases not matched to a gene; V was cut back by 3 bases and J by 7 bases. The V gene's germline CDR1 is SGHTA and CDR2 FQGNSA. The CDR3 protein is CASSFRTGAPNEQFF. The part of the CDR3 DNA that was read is TGTGCCAGCAGCTTTAGGACAGGGGCCCCAAATGAG. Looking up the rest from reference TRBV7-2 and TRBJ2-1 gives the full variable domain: GAGVSQSPSNKVTEKGKDVELRCDPISGHTALYWYRQSLGQGLEFLIYFQGNSAPDKSGLPSDRFSAERTGGSVSTLTIQRTQQEDSAVYLCASSFRTGAPNEQFFGPGTRLTVL.